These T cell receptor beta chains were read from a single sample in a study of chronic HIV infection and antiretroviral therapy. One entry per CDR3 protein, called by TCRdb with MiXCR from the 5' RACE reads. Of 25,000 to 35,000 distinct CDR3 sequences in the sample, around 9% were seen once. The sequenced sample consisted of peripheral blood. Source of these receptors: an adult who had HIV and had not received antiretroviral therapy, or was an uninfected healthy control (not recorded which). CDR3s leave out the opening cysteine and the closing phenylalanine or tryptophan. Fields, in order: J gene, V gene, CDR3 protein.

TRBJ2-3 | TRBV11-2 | ERRGWNSGSTDTQY
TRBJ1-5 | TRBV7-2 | ASSFYQEDQPQH
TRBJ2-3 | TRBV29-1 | SVSWGIDRGADTQY
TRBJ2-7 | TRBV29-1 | SVSGSLGEQY
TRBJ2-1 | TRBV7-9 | ASSSPRGLYNEQF
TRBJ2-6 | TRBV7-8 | ASSFYRDLPLSGANVLT
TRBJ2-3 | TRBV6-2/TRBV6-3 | ASSLDVGTDTQY
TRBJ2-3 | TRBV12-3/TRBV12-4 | ASTKGGSGSWDTQY
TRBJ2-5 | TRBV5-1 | ASSFGETQY
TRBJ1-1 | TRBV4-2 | ASRDRDSPEAF
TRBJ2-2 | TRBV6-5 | ASKNRGQLNTGELF
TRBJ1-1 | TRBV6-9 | ASRSGQGRTEAF
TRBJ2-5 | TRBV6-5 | ASGGTGALQETQY
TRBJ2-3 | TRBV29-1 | SVPGTSARRTDTQY
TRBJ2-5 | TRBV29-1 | SVRTGMETQY
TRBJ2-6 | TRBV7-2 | ASSLQSSGANVLT
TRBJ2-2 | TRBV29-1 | SVEGRGGNTGELF
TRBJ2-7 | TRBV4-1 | ASSRGDPYEQY
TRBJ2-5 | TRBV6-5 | ASKKGLAGGETQY
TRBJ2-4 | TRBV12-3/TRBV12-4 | ASRIGLAENIQY
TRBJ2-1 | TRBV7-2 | ASSPGGPWDNEQF
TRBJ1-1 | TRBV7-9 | ASSLELGNTEAF
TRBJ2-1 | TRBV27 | ASTPGTSGWNEQF
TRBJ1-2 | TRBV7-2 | ASSSSTPLGYT
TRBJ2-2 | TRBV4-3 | ASSLGYPNTGELF
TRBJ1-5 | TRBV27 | ASSSAGTHQPQH
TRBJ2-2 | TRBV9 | ASSVMSSGGGNTGELF
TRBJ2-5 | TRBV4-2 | ASSQDLAGGPETQY
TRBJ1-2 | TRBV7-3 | ASSFRQGDGYT
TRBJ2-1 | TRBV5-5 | ASSLVGDTYNEQF
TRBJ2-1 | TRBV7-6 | ASSLALATWDEQF
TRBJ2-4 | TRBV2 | ASSTGQGENIQY
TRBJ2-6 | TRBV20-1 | SARVSSGANVLT
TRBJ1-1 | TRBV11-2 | ASRREGTEAF
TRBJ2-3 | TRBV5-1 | ASSSRTSGPYTDTQY
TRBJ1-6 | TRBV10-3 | AIRGFSNSPLH
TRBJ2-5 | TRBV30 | AWSGPETQY
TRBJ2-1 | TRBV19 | ASSKRGNEQF
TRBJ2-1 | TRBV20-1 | SAGLPISSSYNEQF
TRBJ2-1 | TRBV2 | ASRITSGNEQF
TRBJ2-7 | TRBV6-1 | ASAQRFSYEQY